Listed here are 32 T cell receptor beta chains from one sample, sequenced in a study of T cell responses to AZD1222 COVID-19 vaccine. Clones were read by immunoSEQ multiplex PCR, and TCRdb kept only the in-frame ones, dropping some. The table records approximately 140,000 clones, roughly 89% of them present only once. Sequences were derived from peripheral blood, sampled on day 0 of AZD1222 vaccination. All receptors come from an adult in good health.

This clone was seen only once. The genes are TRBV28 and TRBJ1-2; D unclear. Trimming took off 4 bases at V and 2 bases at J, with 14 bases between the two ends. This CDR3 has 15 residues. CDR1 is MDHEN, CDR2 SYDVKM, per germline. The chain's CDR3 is CASSSRVRTNYGYTF. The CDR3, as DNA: TGTGCCAGCAGTTCGCGCGTCCGGACGAACTATGGCTACACCTTC.

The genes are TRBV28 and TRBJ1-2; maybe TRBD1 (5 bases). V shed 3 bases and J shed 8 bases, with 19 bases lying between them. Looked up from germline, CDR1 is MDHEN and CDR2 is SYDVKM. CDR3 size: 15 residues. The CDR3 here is CASSLGGVFIFGYTF. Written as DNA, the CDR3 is TGTGCCAGCAGTTTGGGAGGGGTTTTCATATTCGGCTACACCTTC.

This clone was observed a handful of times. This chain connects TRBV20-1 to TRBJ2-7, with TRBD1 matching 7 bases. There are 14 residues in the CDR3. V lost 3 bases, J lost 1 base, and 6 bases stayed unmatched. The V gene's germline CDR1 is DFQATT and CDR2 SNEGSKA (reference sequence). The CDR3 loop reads CSASPAGGSYEQYF. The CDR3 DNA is TGCAGTGCTAGTCCGGCAGGGGGTTCCTACGAGCAGTACTTC.

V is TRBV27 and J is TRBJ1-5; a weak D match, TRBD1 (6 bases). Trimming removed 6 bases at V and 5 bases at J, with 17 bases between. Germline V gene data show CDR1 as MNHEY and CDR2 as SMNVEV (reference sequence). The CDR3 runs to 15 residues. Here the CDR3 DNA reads TGTGCCAGCAGCTTAACGGGGGGGGCCTATCAGCCCCAGCATTTT. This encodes CASSLTGGAYQPQHF.

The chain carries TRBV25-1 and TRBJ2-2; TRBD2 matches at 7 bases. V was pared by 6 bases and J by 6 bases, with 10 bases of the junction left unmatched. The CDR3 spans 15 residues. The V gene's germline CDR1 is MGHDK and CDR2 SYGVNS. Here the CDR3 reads CASSPGGGEAGELFF. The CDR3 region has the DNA TGTGCCAGCAGCCCTGGGGGGGGTGAGGCCGGGGAGCTGTTTTTT.

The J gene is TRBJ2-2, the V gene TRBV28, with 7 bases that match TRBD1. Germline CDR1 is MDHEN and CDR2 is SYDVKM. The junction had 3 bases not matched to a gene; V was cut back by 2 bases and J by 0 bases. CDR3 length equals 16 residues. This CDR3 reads CASSLGGQANTGELFF. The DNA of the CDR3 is TGTGCCAGCAGTTTAGGAGGACAGGCGAACACCGGGGAGCTGTTTTTT.

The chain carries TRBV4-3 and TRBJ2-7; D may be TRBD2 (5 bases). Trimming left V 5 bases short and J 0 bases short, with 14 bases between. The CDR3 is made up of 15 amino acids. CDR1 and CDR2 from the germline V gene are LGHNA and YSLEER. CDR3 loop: CASSSFLGSSYEQYF. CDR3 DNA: TGCGCCAGCAGCTCCTTCTTGGGGAGCTCCTACGAGCAGTACTTC.

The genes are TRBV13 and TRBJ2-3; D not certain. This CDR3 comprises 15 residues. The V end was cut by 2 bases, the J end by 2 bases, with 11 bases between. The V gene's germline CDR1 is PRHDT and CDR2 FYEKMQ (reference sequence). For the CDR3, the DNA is TGTGCCAGCAGCTTACGGGCCCCCTCCACAGATACGCAGTATTTT. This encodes CASSLRAPSTDTQYF.

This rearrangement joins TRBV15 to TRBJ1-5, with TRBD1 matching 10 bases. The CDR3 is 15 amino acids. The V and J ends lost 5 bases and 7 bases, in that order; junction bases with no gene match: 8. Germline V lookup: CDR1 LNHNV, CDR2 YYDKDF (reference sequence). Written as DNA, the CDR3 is TGTGCCACCAGCGCGAGACAGGGGGCGAGGCAGCCCCAGCATTTT. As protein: CATSARQGARQPQHF.

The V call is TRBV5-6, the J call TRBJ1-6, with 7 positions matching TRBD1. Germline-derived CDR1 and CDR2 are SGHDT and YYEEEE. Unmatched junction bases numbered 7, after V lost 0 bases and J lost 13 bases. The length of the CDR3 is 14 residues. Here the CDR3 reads CASSLGRGQTPLHF. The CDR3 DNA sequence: TGTGCCAGCAGCTTGGGGAGGGGGCAAACCCCCCTCCACTTT.

The CDR3 is CASRPGQGSDEQYF. CDR3 nucleotides: TGTGCCAGCAGGCCGGGACAGGGGTCTGACGAGCAGTACTTC. The V gene is TRBV28, the J gene TRBJ2-7; 10 bases agree with TRBD1. V shed 6 bases, J shed 5 bases, and the junction held 7 bases outside the gene matches. From germline, CDR1 is MDHEN and CDR2 SYDVKM. There are 14 residues in the CDR3.

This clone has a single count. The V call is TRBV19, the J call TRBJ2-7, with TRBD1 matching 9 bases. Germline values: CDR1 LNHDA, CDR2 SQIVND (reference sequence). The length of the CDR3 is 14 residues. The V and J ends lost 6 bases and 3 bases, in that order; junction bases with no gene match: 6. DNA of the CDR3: TGTGCCAGTAGCCGACAGGGGGAAGTCTACGAGCAGTACTTC. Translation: CASSRQGEVYEQYF. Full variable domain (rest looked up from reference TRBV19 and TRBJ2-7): DGGITQSPKYLFRKEGQNVTLSCEQNLNHDAMYWYRQDPGQGLRLIYYSQIVNDFQKGDIAEGYSVSREKKESFPLTVTSAQKNPTAFYLCASSRQGEVYEQYFGPGTRLTVT.

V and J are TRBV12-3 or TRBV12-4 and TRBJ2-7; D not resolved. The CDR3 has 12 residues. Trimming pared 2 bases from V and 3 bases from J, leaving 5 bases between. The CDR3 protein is CASSLLGYEQYF. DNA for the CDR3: TGTGCCAGCAGTTTATTGGGCTACGAGCAGTACTTC.

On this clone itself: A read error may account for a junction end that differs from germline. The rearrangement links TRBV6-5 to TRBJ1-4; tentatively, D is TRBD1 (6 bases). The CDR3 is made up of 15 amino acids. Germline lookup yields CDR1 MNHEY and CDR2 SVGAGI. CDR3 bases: TGTGCCAGCAGTGACTCCACAGGGACTAATGAAAAACTGTTTTTT. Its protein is CASSDSTGTNEKLFF.

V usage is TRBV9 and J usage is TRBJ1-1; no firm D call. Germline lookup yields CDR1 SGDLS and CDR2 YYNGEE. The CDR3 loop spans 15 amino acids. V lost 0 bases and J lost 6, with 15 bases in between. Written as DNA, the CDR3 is TGTGCCAGCAGCGTAGCAGGCGGGCGCGGTTCTGAAGCTTTCTTT. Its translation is CASSVAGGRGSEAFF.

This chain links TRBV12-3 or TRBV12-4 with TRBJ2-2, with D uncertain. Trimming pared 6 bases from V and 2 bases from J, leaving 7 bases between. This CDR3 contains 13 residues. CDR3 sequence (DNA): TGTGCCAGCAGCCTTTTAAACACCGGGGAGCTGTTTTTT. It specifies CASSLLNTGELFF.

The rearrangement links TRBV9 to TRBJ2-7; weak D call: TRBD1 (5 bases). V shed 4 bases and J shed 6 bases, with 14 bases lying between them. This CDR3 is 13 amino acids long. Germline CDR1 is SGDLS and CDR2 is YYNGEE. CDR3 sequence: CASSFRVPSEQYF. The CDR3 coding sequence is TGTGCCAGCAGCTTCAGGGTCCCCTCCGAGCAGTACTTC.

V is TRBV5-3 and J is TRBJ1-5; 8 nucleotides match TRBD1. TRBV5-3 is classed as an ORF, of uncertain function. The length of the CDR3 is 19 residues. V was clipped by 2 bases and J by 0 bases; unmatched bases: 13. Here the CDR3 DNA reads TGTGCCAGAAGCTTAGGTGACAGGGGCCTACTCTATAGCAATCAGCCCCAGCATTTT. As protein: CARSLGDRGLLYSNQPQHF.

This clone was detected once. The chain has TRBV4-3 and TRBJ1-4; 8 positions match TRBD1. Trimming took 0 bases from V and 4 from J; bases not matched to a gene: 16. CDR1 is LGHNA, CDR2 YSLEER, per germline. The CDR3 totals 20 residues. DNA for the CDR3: TGCGCCAGCAGCCAAGAATCTAGGACAGGGCAGCCGGGGGTTAATGAAAAACTGTTTTTT. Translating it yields CASSQESRTGQPGVNEKLFF.

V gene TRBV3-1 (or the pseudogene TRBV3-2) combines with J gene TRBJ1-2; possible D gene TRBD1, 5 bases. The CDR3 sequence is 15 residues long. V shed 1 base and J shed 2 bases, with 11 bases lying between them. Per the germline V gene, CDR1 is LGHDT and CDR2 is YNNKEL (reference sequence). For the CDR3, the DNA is TGTGCCAGCAGCCAAGGGGGACGGACCAACTATGGCTACACCTTC. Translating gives CASSQGGRTNYGYTF.

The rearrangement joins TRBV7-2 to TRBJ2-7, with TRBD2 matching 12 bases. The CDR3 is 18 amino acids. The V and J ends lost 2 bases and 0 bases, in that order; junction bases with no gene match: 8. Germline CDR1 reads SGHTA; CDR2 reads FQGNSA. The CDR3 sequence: CASSLPLAGGPGSYEQYF. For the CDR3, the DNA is TGTGCCAGCAGCTTACCGCTAGCGGGAGGGCCAGGCTCCTACGAGCAGTACTTC. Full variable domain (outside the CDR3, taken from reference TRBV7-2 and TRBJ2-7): GAGVSQSPSNKVTEKGKDVELRCDPISGHTALYWYRQSLGQGLEFLIYFQGNSAPDKSGLPSDRFSAERTGGSVSTLTIQRTQQEDSAVYLCASSLPLAGGPGSYEQYFGPGTRLTVT.

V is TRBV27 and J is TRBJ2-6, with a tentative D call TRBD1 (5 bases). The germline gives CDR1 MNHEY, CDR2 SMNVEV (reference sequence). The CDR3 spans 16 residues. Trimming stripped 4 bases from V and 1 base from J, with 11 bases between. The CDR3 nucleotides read TGTGCCAGCAGTTCGCAGGGTTGGTCTGGGGCCAACGTCCTGACTTTC. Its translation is CASSSQGWSGANVLTF. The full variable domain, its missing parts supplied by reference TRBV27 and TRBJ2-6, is EAQVTQNPRYLITVTGKKLTVTCSQNMNHEYMSWYRQDPGLGLRQIYYSMNVEVTDKGDVPEGYKVSRKEKRNFPLILESPSPNQTSLYFCASSSQGWSGANVLTFGAGSRLTVL.

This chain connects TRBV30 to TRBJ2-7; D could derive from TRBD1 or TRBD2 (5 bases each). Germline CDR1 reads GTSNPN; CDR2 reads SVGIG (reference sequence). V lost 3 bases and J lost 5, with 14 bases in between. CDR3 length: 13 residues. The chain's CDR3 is CAWRRGGAHEQYF. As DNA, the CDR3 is TGTGCCTGGAGGAGGGGTGGGGCCCACGAGCAGTACTTC.

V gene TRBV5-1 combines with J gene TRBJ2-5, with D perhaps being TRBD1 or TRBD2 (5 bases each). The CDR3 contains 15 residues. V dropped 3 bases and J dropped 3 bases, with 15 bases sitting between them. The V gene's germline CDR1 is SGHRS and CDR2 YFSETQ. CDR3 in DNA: TGCGCCAGCAGCTCCAGAAGGGACGGGAAAGAGACCCAGTACTTC. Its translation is CASSSRRDGKETQYF.

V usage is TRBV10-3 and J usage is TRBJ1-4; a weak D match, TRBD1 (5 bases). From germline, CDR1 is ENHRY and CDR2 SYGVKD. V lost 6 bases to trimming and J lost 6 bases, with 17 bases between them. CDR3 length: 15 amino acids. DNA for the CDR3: TGTGCCATCAGGGAACACGACAGATGGGATGAAAAACTGTTTTTT. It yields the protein CAIREHDRWDEKLFF.

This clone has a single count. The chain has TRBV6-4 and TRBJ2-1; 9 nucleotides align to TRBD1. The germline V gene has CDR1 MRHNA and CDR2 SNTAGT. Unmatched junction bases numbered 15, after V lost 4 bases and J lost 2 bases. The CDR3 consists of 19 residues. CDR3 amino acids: CASSALPGQGHTPYNEQFF. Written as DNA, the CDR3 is TGTGCCAGCAGTGCCTTACCGGGACAGGGCCATACTCCCTACAATGAGCAGTTCTTC.

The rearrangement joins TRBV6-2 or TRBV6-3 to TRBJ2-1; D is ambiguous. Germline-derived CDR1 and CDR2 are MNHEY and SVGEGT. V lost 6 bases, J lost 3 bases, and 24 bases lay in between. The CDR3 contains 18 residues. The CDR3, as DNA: TGTGCCAGCAGCCCCAGTGCCCTTTCGACCGAAAACTACAATGAGCAGTTCTTC. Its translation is CASSPSALSTENYNEQFF.

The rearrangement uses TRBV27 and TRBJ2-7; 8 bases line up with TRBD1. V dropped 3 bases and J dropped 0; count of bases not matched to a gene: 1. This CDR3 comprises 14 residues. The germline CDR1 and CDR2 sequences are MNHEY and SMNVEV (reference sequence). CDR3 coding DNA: TGTGCCAGCAGTTTGACAGGGGACTCCTACGAGCAGTACTTC. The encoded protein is CASSLTGDSYEQYF.

CDR3 loop: CASSYDPDYSTDTQYF. CDR3 DNA: TGTGCCAGCAGTTACGACCCGGACTATTCCACAGATACGCAGTATTTT. The J gene is TRBJ2-3, the V gene TRBV6-2 or TRBV6-3, with D tentatively TRBD2 (6 bases). CDR3 length: 16 residues. Germline CDR1 and CDR2: MNHEY and SVGEGT. V was cut by 2 bases and J by 2 bases, with 14 bases left in between.

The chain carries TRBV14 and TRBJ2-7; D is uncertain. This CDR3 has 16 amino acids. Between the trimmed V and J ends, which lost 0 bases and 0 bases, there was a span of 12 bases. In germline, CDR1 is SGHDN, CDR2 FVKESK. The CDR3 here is CASSQDILTASYEQYF. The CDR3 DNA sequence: TGTGCCAGCAGCCAAGATATCCTGACTGCCTCCTACGAGCAGTACTTC. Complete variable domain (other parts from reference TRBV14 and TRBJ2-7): EAGVTQFPSHSVIEKGQTVTLRCDPISGHDNLYWYRRVMGKEIKFLLHFVKESKQDESGMPNNRFLAERTGGTYSTLKVQPAELEDSGVYFCASSQDILTASYEQYFGPGTRLTVT.

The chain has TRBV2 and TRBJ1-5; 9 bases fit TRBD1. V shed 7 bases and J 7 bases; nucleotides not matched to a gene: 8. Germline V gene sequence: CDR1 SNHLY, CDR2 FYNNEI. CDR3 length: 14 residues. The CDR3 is CASKPGQGIQPQHF. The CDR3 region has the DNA TGTGCCAGCAAGCCGGGACAGGGCATCCAGCCCCAGCATTTT.

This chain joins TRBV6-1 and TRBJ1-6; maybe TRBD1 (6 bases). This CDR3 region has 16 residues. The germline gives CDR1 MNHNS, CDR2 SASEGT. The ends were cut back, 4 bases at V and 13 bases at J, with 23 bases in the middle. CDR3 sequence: CASSAGQGGLVSPLHF. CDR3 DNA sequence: TGTGCCAGCAGTGCGGGACAAGGGGGTCTCGTATCGCCCCTCCACTTT.